This T cell receptor beta chain was captured by sequencing in a study of CD8 T cells in ankylosing spondylitis. Using its own MiXCR run on the 5' RACE reads, TCRdb lists one record per CDR3 protein. This table has about 160,000 distinct CDR3 sequences, 9.8% appearing once. This TCR came from a female donor with ankylosing spondylitis or in good health (not recorded which). Specimen: blood, either unsorted or a sorted T cell fraction (not recorded which).

DNA for the CDR3: TGTGCCAGCAGTCAATCTTCCCTCGAGTTGGGACCCTACGAGCAGTACTTC. Amino acids: CASSQSSLELGPYEQYF. The chain uses TRBV7-9 and TRBJ2-7; either TRBD1 or TRBD2 may supply D (5 bases each). The germline CDR1 and CDR2 sequences are SEHNR and FQNEAQ (reference sequence). V was trimmed by 6 bases and J by 2 bases, leaving 23 bases between them. The CDR3 extends over 17 amino acids.